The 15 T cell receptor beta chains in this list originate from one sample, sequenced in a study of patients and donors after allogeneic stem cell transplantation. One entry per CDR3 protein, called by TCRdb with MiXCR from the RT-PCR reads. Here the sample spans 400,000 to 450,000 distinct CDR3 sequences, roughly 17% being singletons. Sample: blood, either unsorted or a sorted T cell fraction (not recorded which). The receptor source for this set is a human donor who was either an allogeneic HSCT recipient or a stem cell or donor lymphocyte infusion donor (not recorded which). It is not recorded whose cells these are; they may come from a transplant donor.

The CDR3 nucleotides read TGTGCCAGCAGCCCGGACAGGTCTGGAAACACCATATATTTT. It codes for CASSPDRSGNTIYF. V usage is TRBV5-6 and J usage is TRBJ1-3; 7 bases fit TRBD1. Germline V gene data show CDR1 as SGHDT and CDR2 as YYEEEE. The J segment lost 1 base and the V segment lost 4 bases, leaving 2 bases of the junction unmatched. The length of the CDR3 is 14 residues.

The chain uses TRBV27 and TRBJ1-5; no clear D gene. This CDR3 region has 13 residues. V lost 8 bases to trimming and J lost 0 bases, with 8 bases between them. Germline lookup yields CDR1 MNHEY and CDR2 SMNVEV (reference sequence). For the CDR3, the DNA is TGTGCCAGCGGTCAGGATAGCAATCAGCCCCAGCATTTT. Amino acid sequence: CASGQDSNQPQHF.

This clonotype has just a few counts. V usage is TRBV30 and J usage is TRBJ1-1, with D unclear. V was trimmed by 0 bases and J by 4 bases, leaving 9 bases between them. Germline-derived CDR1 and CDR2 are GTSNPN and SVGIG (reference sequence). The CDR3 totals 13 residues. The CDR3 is CAWSVFRGTEAFF. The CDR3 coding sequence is TGTGCCTGGAGTGTCTTCCGGGGCACTGAAGCTTTCTTT.

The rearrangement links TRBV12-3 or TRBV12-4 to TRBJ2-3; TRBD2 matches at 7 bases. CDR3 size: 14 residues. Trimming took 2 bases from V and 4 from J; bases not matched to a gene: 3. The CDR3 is CASSLNLAADTQYF. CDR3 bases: TGTGCCAGCAGTTTAAATCTAGCGGCAGATACGCAGTATTTT.

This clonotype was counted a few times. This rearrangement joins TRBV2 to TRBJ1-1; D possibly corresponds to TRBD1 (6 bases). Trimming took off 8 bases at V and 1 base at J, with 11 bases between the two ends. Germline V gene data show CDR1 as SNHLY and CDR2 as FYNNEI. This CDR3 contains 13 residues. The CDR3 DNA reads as TGTGCCAGCGGCAGGGGCGGGAACACTGAAGCTTTCTTT. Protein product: CASGRGGNTEAFF.

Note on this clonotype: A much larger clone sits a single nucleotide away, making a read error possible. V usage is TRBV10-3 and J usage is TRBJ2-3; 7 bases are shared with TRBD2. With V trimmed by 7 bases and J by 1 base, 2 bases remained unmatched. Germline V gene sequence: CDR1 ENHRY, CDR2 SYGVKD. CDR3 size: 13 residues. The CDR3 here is CAIKGRGTDTQYF. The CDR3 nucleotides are TGTGCCATCAAGGGGAGGGGCACAGATACGCAGTATTTT.

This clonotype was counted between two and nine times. The CDR3: CASSLLGGFTDTQYF. The CDR3 region has the DNA TGTGCCAGCAGTTTACTGGGCGGGTTCACGGATACGCAGTATTTT. The V and J genes are TRBV12-3 or TRBV12-4 and TRBJ2-3, with D possibly TRBD2 on 5 matching bases. V gave up 2 bases and J gave up 6 bases, with 15 bases separating them. CDR3 length: 15 amino acids.

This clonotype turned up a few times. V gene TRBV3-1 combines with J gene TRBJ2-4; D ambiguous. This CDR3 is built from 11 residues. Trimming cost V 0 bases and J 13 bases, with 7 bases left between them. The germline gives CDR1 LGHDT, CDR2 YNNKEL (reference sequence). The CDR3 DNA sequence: TGTGCCAGCAGCCAAGAGGCTAAGCAGTACTTC. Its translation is CASSQEAKQYF.

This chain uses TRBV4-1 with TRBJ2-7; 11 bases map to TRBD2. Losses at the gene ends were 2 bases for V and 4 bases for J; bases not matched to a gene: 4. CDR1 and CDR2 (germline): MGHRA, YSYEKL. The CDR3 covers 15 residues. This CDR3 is CASSQPTSGAYEQYF. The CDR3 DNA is TGCGCCAGCAGCCAACCGACTAGCGGGGCGTACGAGCAGTACTTC.

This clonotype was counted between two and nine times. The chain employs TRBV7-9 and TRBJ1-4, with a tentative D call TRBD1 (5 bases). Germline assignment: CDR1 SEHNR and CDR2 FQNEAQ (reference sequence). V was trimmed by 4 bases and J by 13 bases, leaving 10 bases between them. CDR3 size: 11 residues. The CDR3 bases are TGTGCCAGCAGCTCCACAGGATCACTGTTTTTT. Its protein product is CASSSTGSLFF.

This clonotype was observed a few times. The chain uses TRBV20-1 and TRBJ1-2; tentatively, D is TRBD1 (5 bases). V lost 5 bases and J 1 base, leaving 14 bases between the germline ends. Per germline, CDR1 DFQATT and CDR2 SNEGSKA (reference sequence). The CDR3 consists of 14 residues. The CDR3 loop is CSAYGTLNNYGYTF. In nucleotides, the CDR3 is TGCAGTGCTTATGGGACTCTGAATAACTATGGCTACACCTTC.

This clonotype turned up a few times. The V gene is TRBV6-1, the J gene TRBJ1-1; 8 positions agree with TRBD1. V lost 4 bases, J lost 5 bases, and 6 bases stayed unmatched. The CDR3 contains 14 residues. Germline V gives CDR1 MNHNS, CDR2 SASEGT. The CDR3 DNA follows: TGTGCCAGCAGTGGCAGGGGGCTGGGGACTGAAGCTTTCTTT. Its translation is CASSGRGLGTEAFF.

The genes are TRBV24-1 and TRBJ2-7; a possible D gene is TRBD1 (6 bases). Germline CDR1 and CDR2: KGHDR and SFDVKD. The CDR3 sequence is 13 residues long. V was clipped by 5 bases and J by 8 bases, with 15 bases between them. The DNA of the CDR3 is TGTGCCACCAGTGCCGGGACACCAACCCAGCAGTACTTC. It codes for CATSAGTPTQQYF.

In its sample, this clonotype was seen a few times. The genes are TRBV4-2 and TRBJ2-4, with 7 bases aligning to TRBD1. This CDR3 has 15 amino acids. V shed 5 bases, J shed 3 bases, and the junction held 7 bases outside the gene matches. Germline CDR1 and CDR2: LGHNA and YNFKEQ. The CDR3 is CASSLGGSSKNIQYF. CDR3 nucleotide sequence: TGTGCCAGCAGCTTAGGGGGCTCGAGCAAAAACATTCAGTACTTC.

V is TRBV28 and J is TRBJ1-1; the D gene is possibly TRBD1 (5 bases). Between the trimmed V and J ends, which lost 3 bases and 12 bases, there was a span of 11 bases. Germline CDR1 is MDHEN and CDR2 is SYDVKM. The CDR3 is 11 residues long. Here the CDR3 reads CASSFQGLSFF. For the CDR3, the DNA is TGTGCCAGCAGTTTCCAGGGTCTTTCTTTCTTT.